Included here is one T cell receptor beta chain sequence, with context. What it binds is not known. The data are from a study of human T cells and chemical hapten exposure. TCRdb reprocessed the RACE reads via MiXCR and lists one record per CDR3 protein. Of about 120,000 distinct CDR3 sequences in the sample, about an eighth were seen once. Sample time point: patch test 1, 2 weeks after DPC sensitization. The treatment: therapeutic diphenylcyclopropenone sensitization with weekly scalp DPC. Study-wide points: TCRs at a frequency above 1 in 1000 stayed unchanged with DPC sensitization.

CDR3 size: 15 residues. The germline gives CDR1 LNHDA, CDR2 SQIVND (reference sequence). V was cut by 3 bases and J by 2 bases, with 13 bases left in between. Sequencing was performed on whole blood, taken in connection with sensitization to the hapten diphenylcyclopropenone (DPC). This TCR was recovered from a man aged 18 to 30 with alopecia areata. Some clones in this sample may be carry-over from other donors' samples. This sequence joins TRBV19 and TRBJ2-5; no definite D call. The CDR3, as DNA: TGTGCCAGTAGTATTGTCGCAGAAGTTCAAGAGACCCAGTACTTC. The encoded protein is CASSIVAEVQETQYF.